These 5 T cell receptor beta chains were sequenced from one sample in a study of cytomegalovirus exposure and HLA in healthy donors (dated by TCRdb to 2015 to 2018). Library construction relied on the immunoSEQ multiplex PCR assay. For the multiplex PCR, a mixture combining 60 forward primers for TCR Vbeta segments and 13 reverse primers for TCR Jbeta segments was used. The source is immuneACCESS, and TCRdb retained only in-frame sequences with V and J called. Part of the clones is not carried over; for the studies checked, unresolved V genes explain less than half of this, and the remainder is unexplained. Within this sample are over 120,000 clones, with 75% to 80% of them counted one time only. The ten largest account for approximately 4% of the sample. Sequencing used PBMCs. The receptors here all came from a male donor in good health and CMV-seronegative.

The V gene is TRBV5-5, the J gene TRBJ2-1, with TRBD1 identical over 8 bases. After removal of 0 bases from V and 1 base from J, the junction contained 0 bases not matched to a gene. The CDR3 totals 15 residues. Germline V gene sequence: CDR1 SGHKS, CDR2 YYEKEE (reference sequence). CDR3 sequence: CASSLGQGSYNEQFF. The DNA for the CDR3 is TGTGCCAGCAGCTTGGGACAGGGGTCCTACAATGAGCAGTTCTTC.

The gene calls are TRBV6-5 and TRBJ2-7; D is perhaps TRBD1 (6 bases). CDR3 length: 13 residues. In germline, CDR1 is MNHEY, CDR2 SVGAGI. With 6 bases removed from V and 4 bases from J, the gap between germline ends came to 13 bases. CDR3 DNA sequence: TGTGCCAGCAGACAGGGACATCCTTACGAGCAGTACTTC. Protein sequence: CASRQGHPYEQYF.

The CDR3 coding sequence is TGTGCCAGCAGCTTATTGGAGAGCTCCTACAATGAGCAGTTCTTC. It translates to CASSLLESSYNEQFF. The chain recombines TRBV11-2 with TRBJ2-1, with unresolved D. Per the germline V gene, CDR1 is SGHAT and CDR2 is FQNNGV. V was pared by 2 bases and J by 0 bases, with 8 bases between. The CDR3 is made up of 15 amino acids.

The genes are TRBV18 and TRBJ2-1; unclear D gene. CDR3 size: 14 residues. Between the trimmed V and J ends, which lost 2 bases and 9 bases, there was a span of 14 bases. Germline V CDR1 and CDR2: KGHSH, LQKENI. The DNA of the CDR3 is TGTGCCAGCTCACCAGGCGGTGGTTGGCTTGAGCAGTTCTTC. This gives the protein CASSPGGGWLEQFF.

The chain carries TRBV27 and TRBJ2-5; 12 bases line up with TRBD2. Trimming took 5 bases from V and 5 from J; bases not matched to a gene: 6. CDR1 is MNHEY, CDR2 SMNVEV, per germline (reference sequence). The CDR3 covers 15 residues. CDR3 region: CASSGTSGPGETQYF. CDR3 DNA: TGTGCCAGCAGTGGGACTAGCGGGCCGGGGGAGACCCAGTACTTC.